This TCR beta chain was retrieved from a study of CD8 T cells in ankylosing spondylitis. Overall study results and limits: Ankylosing spondylitis blood appeared to carry a characteristic TCR beta motif of several highly homologous variants.

Germline V gives CDR1 SGHRS, CDR2 YFSETQ. This CDR3 has 16 residues. Germline trimming cut 0 bases from V and 5 bases from J; bases unmatched to any gene: 9. With regard to this clonotype: Its matching antigen is unknown.

TCRdb called the 5' RACE reads again in MiXCR, with one record for every CDR3 protein. The table shows about 390,000 distinct CDR3 sequences, with 20% to 25% occurring only once. Sequencing input: blood, either unsorted or a sorted T cell fraction (not recorded which). The chain joins TRBV5-1 to TRBJ2-7; 9 bases are a match to TRBD2. The receptor's source is a male donor with ankylosing spondylitis. The CDR3 spells CASSLVVAGVDHEQYF. CDR3 sequence (DNA): TGCGCCAGCAGCTTGGTGGTAGCGGGAGTCGATCACGAGCAGTACTTC.